Following are 32 T cell receptor beta chains from one sample sequenced in a study of type 1 and type 2 diabetes patients. PCR was run on genomic DNA. A primer set of 30 forward and 13 reverse primers amplified the CDR3. TCRdb re-called the multiplex PCR reads through MiXCR, storing one row per CDR3 protein. Found here are under 300,000 distinct CDR3 sequences, more than 40% of them singletons; the top ten hold around 13%. Sequencing was done on a sample of peripheral blood mononuclear cells (PBMCs). The source is a young man with type 2 diabetes.

This clonotype has only a few counts. The chain is built from TRBV2 and TRBJ2-7; no definite D call. The germline gives CDR1 SNHLY, CDR2 FYNNEI. V lost 8 bases and J 1 base, leaving 12 bases between the germline ends. The CDR3 contains 13 residues. Here the CDR3 DNA reads TGTGCCAGCTTTCTCGAGCAGTCCTACGAGCAGTACTTC. Amino acids: CASFLEQSYEQYF.

The gene calls are TRBV20-1 and TRBJ1-4, with D perhaps matching TRBD1 (5 bases). The CDR3 runs 12 residues. Germline CDR1 DFQATT, CDR2 SNEGSKA (reference sequence). The ends were cut back, 2 bases at V and 7 bases at J, with 8 bases in the middle. The CDR3 DNA reads as TGCAGTGCTAGACAGGGCGGTGAAAAACTGTTTTTT. It is translated as CSARQGGEKLFF.

This chain links TRBV19 with TRBJ1-6; D is uncertain. The CDR3 contains 14 residues. V shed 8 bases and J shed 0 bases, with 8 bases lying between them. Germline CDR1 LNHDA, CDR2 SQIVND (reference sequence). The CDR3 here is CASGGSSYNSPLHF. DNA of the CDR3: TGTGCCAGTGGTGGGAGCTCCTATAATTCACCCCTCCACTTT.

About this clonotype itself: An end of the junction does not agree with germline; a read error may underlie this. This CDR3 is CANSDTNYGYTF. The CDR3 nucleotides read TGTGCCAACAGTGACACTAACTATGGCTACACCTTC. J is TRBJ1-2 and V is TRBV25-1; no reliable D call. This CDR3 comprises 12 residues. Per the germline V gene, CDR1 is MGHDK and CDR2 is SYGVNS.

This clonotype turned up a few times. The chain joins TRBV20-1 to TRBJ1-1; D is ambiguous. Trimming left V 2 bases short and J 2 bases short, with 12 bases between. CDR3 size: 14 residues. Germline CDR1 reads DFQATT; CDR2 reads SNEGSKA (reference sequence). Here the CDR3 reads CSARLGRTNTEAFF. CDR3 in DNA: TGCAGTGCTAGACTTGGACGGACTAACACTGAAGCTTTCTTT.

This clonotype has a count of ten or more. The chain is built from TRBV6-1 and TRBJ2-7, with 8 bases fitting TRBD1. J gave up 4 bases and V 7 bases, and 9 bases lay outside the gene matches. This CDR3 spans 14 amino acids. Germline V gene sequence: CDR1 MNHNS, CDR2 SASEGT. The CDR3 spells CASTLTGEVYEQYF. Here the CDR3 DNA reads TGTGCCAGCACCCTGACAGGGGAAGTTTACGAGCAGTACTTC.

The V call is TRBV5-1, the J call TRBJ2-2; perhaps TRBD1 as D (6 bases). This CDR3 region has 16 residues. Between the trimmed V and J ends, which lost 5 bases and 2 bases, there was a span of 16 bases. Germline lookup yields CDR1 SGHRS and CDR2 YFSETQ. The CDR3 region has the DNA TGCGCCAGCAGACCTGGACAGTTTTTTAACACCGGGGAGCTGTTTTTT. Its protein is CASRPGQFFNTGELFF. The full variable domain, with the rest looked up from reference TRBV5-1 and TRBJ2-2, is KAGVTQTPRYLIKTRGQQVTLSCSPISGHRSVSWYQQTPGQGLQFLFEYFSETQRNKGNFPGRFSGRQFSNSRSEMNVSTLELGDSALYLCASRPGQFFNTGELFFGEGSRLTVL.

The chain combines TRBV5-1 with TRBJ2-1; D gene ambiguous. This CDR3 region has 12 residues. The V end lost 0 bases, the J end lost 10 bases, and 8 bases lay between the germline ends. CDR1 SGHRS and CDR2 YFSETQ come from the germline V gene. CDR3 amino acids: CASSLGSYEQFF. The DNA for the CDR3 is TGCGCCAGCAGCTTGGGCTCCTACGAGCAGTTCTTC.

This chain uses TRBV4-2 with TRBJ2-2; D possibly corresponds to TRBD2 (6 bases). The CDR3 is 16 residues long. Germline V lookup: CDR1 LGHNA, CDR2 YNFKEQ. The V end was cut by 0 bases, the J end by 5 bases, with 13 bases between. In DNA form, the CDR3 reads TGTGCCAGCAGCCAAGATGCGGGGCGCGAGACCGGGGAGCTGTTTTTT. This gives the protein CASSQDAGRETGELFF.

The chain is built from TRBV6-1 and TRBJ2-5; possibly TRBD2 for D (7 bases). CDR1 MNHNS and CDR2 SASEGT come from the germline V gene. This CDR3 has 16 amino acids. Trimming cost V 6 bases and J 6 bases, with 23 bases left between them. The CDR3 nucleotides read TGTGCCAGCAGCCACCCCGGGGGGCGGGGAGCGAAGACCCAGTACTTC. This codes for CASSHPGGRGAKTQYF.

V is TRBV15 and J is TRBJ2-3; D is unclear. The V and J ends lost 0 bases and 5 bases respectively, with 3 bases between them. The CDR3 loop spans 12 amino acids. The germline gives CDR1 LNHNV, CDR2 YYDKDF (reference sequence). The chain's CDR3 is CATSRDKDTQYF. The CDR3 DNA reads TGTGCCACCAGCAGAGATAAAGATACGCAGTATTTT.

Remarks on this clonotype: One junction end does not reproduce the germline sequence, and a read error may be involved. This sequence joins TRBV7-8 and TRBJ2-1; TRBD1 might be the D (6 bases). Germline loops: CDR1 SGHVS, CDR2 FQNEAQ. The CDR3 is 15 amino acids. CDR3 protein: CVSSPTGSSYNEQFF. The CDR3 DNA reads as TGTGTCAGCAGCCCAACAGGGAGCTCCTACAATGAGCAGTTCTTC. The full variable domain, its missing parts supplied by reference TRBV7-8 and TRBJ2-1, is GAGVSQSPRYKVAKRGQDVALRCDPISGHVSLFWYQQALGQGPEFLTYFQNEAQLDKSGLPSDRFFAERPEGSVSTLKIQRTQQEDSAVYLCVSSPTGSSYNEQFFGPGTRLTVL.

This chain uses TRBV28 with TRBJ2-2; the D gene could be TRBD1 or TRBD2 (5 bases each). The V end was cut by 6 bases, the J end by 5 bases, with 19 bases between. This CDR3 has 16 amino acids. Germline-derived CDR1 and CDR2 are MDHEN and SYDVKM. For the CDR3, the DNA is TGTGCCAGCAGGCGTCCCGGGATCGAGGGGACCGGGGAGCTGTTTTTT. Amino acid sequence: CASRRPGIEGTGELFF. The whole variable domain, filled in from reference TRBV28 and TRBJ2-2, reads DVKVTQSSRYLVKRTGEKVFLECVQDMDHENMFWYRQDPGLGLRLIYFSYDVKMKEKGDIPEGYSVSREKKERFSLILESASTNQTSMYLCASRRPGIEGTGELFFGEGSRLTVL.

This clonotype was seen ten or more times. The J gene is TRBJ2-7, the V gene TRBV19, with a weak D call TRBD1 (5 bases). CDR1 and CDR2 from the germline V gene are LNHDA and SQIVND (reference sequence). Trimming cost V 3 bases and J 2 bases, with 14 bases left between them. The CDR3 is 15 amino acids. CDR3 loop: CASSIRALGPYEQYF. Written as DNA, the CDR3 is TGTGCCAGTAGTATCAGGGCACTCGGCCCCTACGAGCAGTACTTC.

The V call is TRBV19, the J call TRBJ2-1, with 11 bases identical to TRBD2. Germline V gene sequence: CDR1 LNHDA, CDR2 SQIVND (reference sequence). Trimming took 6 bases from V and 10 from J; bases not matched to a gene: 8. The CDR3 consists of 14 residues. As DNA, the CDR3 is TGTGCCAGTAGCACTACTAGCGGGGGTTGGGAGCAGTTCTTC. As protein: CASSTTSGGWEQFF.

Written as DNA, the CDR3 is TGCGCCAGCAGCCAACCCCCGTACACCGGGGAGCTGTTTTTT. Protein sequence: CASSQPPYTGELFF. This chain joins TRBV4-1 and TRBJ2-2; D gene uncertain. Germline-derived CDR1 and CDR2 are MGHRA and YSYEKL. This CDR3 has 14 amino acids. Trimming left V 2 bases short and J 3 bases short, with 7 bases between.

The CDR3 coding sequence is TGTGCCAGCAGTTTAAATGTCCCAAATTCCCATGAGGAGCGGGAGGCCTCCTACGAGCAGTACTTC. Translation gives CASSLNVPNSHEEREASYEQYF. This chain links TRBV28 with TRBJ2-7; 9 nucleotides align to TRBD2. V shed 2 bases and J 0 bases; nucleotides not matched to a gene: 23. CDR3 length: 22 residues. Per the germline V gene, CDR1 is MDHEN and CDR2 is SYDVKM.

This clonotype was seen just once. V is TRBV28 and J is TRBJ1-5; D is unclear. Germline V lookup: CDR1 MDHEN, CDR2 SYDVKM. The CDR3 runs to 14 residues. The germline V and J ends were trimmed by 5 bases and 6 bases, with 14 bases remaining between them. CDR3: CASSLAQQIQPQHF. The CDR3 DNA reads TGTGCCAGCAGTCTTGCGCAGCAGATTCAGCCCCAGCATTTT.

This clonotype was detected a few times. The chain links TRBV6-5 to TRBJ2-2, with TRBD2 as a possible D gene (5 bases). Trimming took 0 bases from V and 4 from J, leaving 12 bases between them. This CDR3 region has 16 residues. Looked up from germline, CDR1 is MNHEY and CDR2 is SVGAGI. CDR3 in DNA: TGTGCCAGCAGTTACTCGCATGGCGGACTCACCGGGGAGCTGTTTTTT. It is translated as CASSYSHGGLTGELFF.

The rearrangement links TRBV7-8 to TRBJ1-1; the D is unclear. The CDR3 sequence is 13 residues long. Germline V gene sequence: CDR1 SGHVS, CDR2 FQNEAQ. V was trimmed by 3 bases and J by 10 bases, leaving 15 bases between them. CDR3 nucleotide sequence: TGTGCCAGCAGCTTCCTAGCCACTGAGCCAGCTTTCTTT. This encodes CASSFLATEPAFF.

The chain combines TRBV5-4 with TRBJ1-6; D possibly corresponds to TRBD1 (6 bases). Trimming left V 2 bases short and J 10 bases short, with 19 bases between. The CDR3 runs to 16 residues. In germline, CDR1 is SGHNT, CDR2 YYREEE (reference sequence). In DNA, the CDR3 is TGTGCCAGCAGCTTAGGAGAGGGGACATTAGGATCACCCCTCCACTTT. Its translation is CASSLGEGTLGSPLHF.

V usage is TRBV28 and J usage is TRBJ1-4; D is ambiguous. Germline CDR1 is MDHEN and CDR2 is SYDVKM. This CDR3 contains 14 residues. V dropped 10 bases and J dropped 8 bases, with 20 bases sitting between them. CDR3 loop: CATAGGVLREKLFF. Written as DNA, the CDR3 is TGTGCCACCGCTGGTGGCGTCCTCAGAGAAAAACTGTTTTTT.

This chain uses TRBV30 with TRBJ1-2; no reliable D call. From germline, CDR1 is GTSNPN and CDR2 SVGIG (reference sequence). Trimming took off 0 bases at V and 7 bases at J, with 15 bases between the two ends. This CDR3 contains 14 residues. The CDR3 is CAWSVPSGDFGYTF. The CDR3 region has the DNA TGTGCCTGGAGTGTTCCAAGCGGAGACTTTGGCTACACCTTC.

This clonotype was seen only once. The V and J genes are TRBV13 and TRBJ2-7, with D uncertain. Germline CDR1 and CDR2: PRHDT and FYEKMQ (reference sequence). The length of the CDR3 is 14 residues. Trimming took 4 bases from V and 4 from J, leaving 14 bases between them. The CDR3 protein is CASSSFDGGYEQYF. The CDR3 region has the DNA TGTGCCAGCAGCTCTTTCGACGGCGGTTACGAGCAGTACTTC.

Note on this clonotype: Since a much larger clone is just one base distant, this may be a read error. Because the CDR3 is missing its conserved closing phenylalanine or tryptophan, this is likely a read error. The chain couples TRBV30 to TRBJ1-1; D is uncertain. CDR3 length: 11 amino acids. Trimming stripped 1 base from V and 5 bases from J, with 5 bases between. Looked up from germline, CDR1 is GTSNPN and CDR2 is SVGIG (reference sequence). CDR3 region: CAWSEPTEAFL. The CDR3 DNA reads as TGTGCCTGGAGTGAGCCAACTGAAGCTTTCTTA.

This chain uses TRBV10-1 with TRBJ1-1, with 9 bases matching TRBD1. Germline V gene lookup returns CDR1 WNHNN and CDR2 SYGVQD (reference sequence). The ends lost 5 bases at V and 2 bases at J; junction bases unmatched: 18. This CDR3 is 19 amino acids long. As DNA, the CDR3 is TGCGCCAGCAGTCAAGGGGTCGGGACAGGGATAGACCCTAACACTGAAGCTTTCTTT. This codes for CASSQGVGTGIDPNTEAFF.

The chain couples TRBV15 to TRBJ2-1; D is perhaps TRBD2 (5 bases). V was clipped by 3 bases and J by 0 bases, with 12 bases between them. This CDR3 is built from 16 residues. Germline assignment: CDR1 LNHNV and CDR2 YYDKDF (reference sequence). This chain's CDR3 is CATSSQRESSYNEQFF. The CDR3 DNA sequence: TGTGCCACCAGCAGCCAGAGGGAGAGCTCCTACAATGAGCAGTTCTTC.

The rearrangement joins TRBV20-1 to TRBJ1-6; 8 bases fit TRBD1. The CDR3 runs 13 residues. Germline CDR1 reads DFQATT; CDR2 reads SNEGSKA (reference sequence). J was trimmed by 8 bases and V by 5 bases; bases with no gene match: 5. The CDR3 nucleotides read TGCAGTGCTCCTGGACAGGGTGATTCACCCCTCCACTTT. Encoded protein: CSAPGQGDSPLHF.

This chain joins TRBV25-1 and TRBJ2-3; no firm D call. Germline-derived CDR1 and CDR2 are MGHDK and SYGVNS. The CDR3 consists of 15 residues. Trimming cost V 5 bases and J 2 bases, with 14 bases left between them. The CDR3 coding sequence is TGTGCCAGCAGTTTCGAAGCCGCCGCCACAGATACGCAGTATTTT. It yields the protein CASSFEAAATDTQYF.

This chain links TRBV20-1 with TRBJ2-7; 12 bases are a match to TRBD2. The germline V gene has CDR1 DFQATT and CDR2 SNEGSKA (reference sequence). CDR3 length: 15 residues. The junction had 7 bases not matched to a gene; V was cut back by 1 base and J by 6 bases. CDR3 nucleotide sequence: TGCAGTGCTAGAGGAAGACTAGCGGGAGAGCCCGAGCAGTACTTC. The encoded protein is CSARGRLAGEPEQYF.

The CDR3 loop reads CASSFGLAHNEQFF. CDR3 nucleotides: TGTGCCAGCAGTTTCGGACTGGCCCACAATGAGCAGTTCTTC. The chain is built from TRBV28 and TRBJ2-1; possibly TRBD2 for D (5 bases). There are 14 residues in the CDR3. V was pared by 3 bases and J by 5 bases, with 11 bases between. Germline V gene sequence: CDR1 MDHEN, CDR2 SYDVKM.

This clonotype was recorded once. V usage is TRBV2 and J usage is TRBJ1-6; D call uncertain. This CDR3 region has 14 residues. The germline CDR1 and CDR2 sequences are SNHLY and FYNNEI. Trimming took 2 bases from V and 10 from J, leaving 12 bases between them. DNA for the CDR3: TGTGCCAGCAGTGAATGGGTAGGGAAGTCACCCCTCCACTTT. It codes for CASSEWVGKSPLHF.